A selection of T cell receptor beta chains follows, all from one sample in a study of patients and donors after allogeneic stem cell transplantation. A single record per CDR3 protein comes from TCRdb applying MiXCR to the RT-PCR reads. The sample carries roughly 960,000 distinct CDR3 sequences, about a sixth recorded once. The sequenced sample was blood, either unsorted or a sorted T cell fraction (not recorded which). These receptors all come from a human donor who was either an allogeneic HSCT recipient or a stem cell or donor lymphocyte infusion donor (not recorded which). It is not recorded whose cells these are; they may come from a transplant donor. Each CDR3 is given with its conserved first and last residue. The order of the fields is clone size, J gene, V gene, D gene, CDR3 length, CDR3 DNA, CDR3 protein. D genes are given only for firm matches. Expanded clones are given a class, and other clones once, few, many or no size at all.

-	TRBJ1-2	TRBV24-1	-	17	TGTGCCACCAGTGATTCTTCTAGGGGGGTCCCCTACTATGGCTACACCTTC	CATSDSSRGVPYYGYTF
-	TRBJ2-4	TRBV4-1	TRBD1	14	TGCGCCAGCAGCCAGGGGACAGGGAGAAACATTCAGTACTTC	CASSQGTGRNIQYF
few	TRBJ2-7	TRBV6-6	-	11	TGTGCCACGGCGGGCGAGGCCGAGCAGTACTTC	CATAGEAEQYF
few	TRBJ2-7	TRBV6-2/TRBV6-3	-	14	TGTGCCAGCAGTTACGGCGTCCGGGGGAACGAGCAGTACTTC	CASSYGVRGNEQYF
few	TRBJ2-7	TRBV4-2	TRBD2	16	TGTGCCAGCAGCCAAGAGGCTAGCGGGAGGGGGGAAAAGCAGTACTTC	CASSQEASGRGEKQYF
few	TRBJ2-5	TRBV5-1	-	12	TGCGCCAGCAGGGGTGAAACGGAGACCCAGTACTTC	CASRGETETQYF
-	TRBJ2-5	TRBV10-2	TRBD1	16	TGCGCCAGCAGTGAGTGGCAGGGGGCTTTGCAAGAGACCCAGTACTTC	CASSEWQGALQETQYF
few	TRBJ1-6	TRBV12-3/TRBV12-4	-	13	TGTGCCAGCACCATCGGTTTTAATTCACCCCTCCACTTT	CASTIGFNSPLHF
few	TRBJ2-7	TRBV5-1	-	17	TGCGCCAGCAGCCCCGGGGACGGACCAATTCTCGCCTACGAGCAGTACTTC	CASSPGDGPILAYEQYF
-	TRBJ2-1	TRBV5-1	-	15	TGCGCCAGCAGCTTGTCTCCCGGGGGTTACAATGAGCAGTTCTTC	CASSLSPGGYNEQFF
few	TRBJ1-5	TRBV5-1	TRBD1	16	TGCGCCAGCAGCCTGAGGGGAGGGGGCAGCAATCAGCCCCAGCATTTT	CASSLRGGGSNQPQHF
-	TRBJ1-2	TRBV4-1	-	17	TGCGCCAGCAGCCAAGATCTTACCGGGGGGCCCCGAAGGAGCTACACCTTC	CASSQDLTGGPRRSYTF
few	TRBJ1-1	TRBV19	TRBD1	13	TGTGCCAGTAGCCCGACAGGGACGGGTGAAGCTTTCTTT	CASSPTGTGEAFF
few	TRBJ2-7	TRBV14	TRBD2	15	TGTGCCAGCAGCCTTCGGACTAGCGGGGGCTACGAGCAGTACTTC	CASSLRTSGGYEQYF
many	TRBJ2-2	TRBV12-3/TRBV12-4	-	13	TGTGCCAGCAGCCCATTGAACACCGGGGAGCTGTTTTTT	CASSPLNTGELFF
few	TRBJ2-3	TRBV7-8	-	16	TGTGCCAGCAGCTTGGGTTGGGGGCCAGAATCAGATACGCAGTATTTT	CASSLGWGPESDTQYF
few	TRBJ2-2	TRBV7-3	-	18	TGTGCCAGCAGCTTAAGCCTAAAGCGGACTACCGACACCGGGGAGCTGTTTTTT	CASSLSLKRTTDTGELFF
-	TRBJ2-1	TRBV6-5	TRBD2	16	TGTGCCAGCAGTTACTCGGTGGGAGGGTCATACAATGAGCAGTTCTTC	CASSYSVGGSYNEQFF
many	TRBJ1-1	TRBV12-3/TRBV12-4	-	14	TGTGCCAGCACCAATTACAGGGAATTCCCTGAAGCTTTCTTT	CASTNYREFPEAFF
-	TRBJ1-2	TRBV5-6	-	17	TGTGCCAGCAGCTTCGTGTTGTGGGACGGTACTGATGGGGGCTACACCTTC	CASSFVLWDGTDGGYTF
few	TRBJ2-3	TRBV20-1	TRBD2	18	TGCAGTGCTAGAGATTTTAGCGGGAGGGCCCTCGGCACAGATACGCAGTATTTT	CSARDFSGRALGTDTQYF
few	TRBJ2-6	TRBV29-1	TRBD1	14	TGCAGCGTTCAGACAGGGGCAGGGGCCAACGTCCTGACTTTC	CSVQTGAGANVLTF
few	TRBJ1-4	TRBV4-2	-	13	TGTGCCAGCAGCCAAGAAAGGACCTCGGAACTGTTTTTT	CASSQERTSELFF
-	TRBJ2-7	TRBV19	TRBD1	15	TGTGCCAGTAGCCGGTATATTGGACAGGGGTACGAGCAGTACTTC	CASSRYIGQGYEQYF
few	TRBJ2-1	TRBV5-1	-	15	TGCGCCAGCATAGAGGACAGCAGCTCCTACAATGAGCAGTTCTTC	CASIEDSSSYNEQFF
-	TRBJ2-5	TRBV2	-	14	TGTGCCAGCAGTGTTAGTACAGTACAAGACACCCAGTACTTC	CASSVSTVQDTQYF
many	TRBJ2-1	TRBV5-1	-	16	TGCGCCAGCAGCCCCAACCGCCAGGGATTCTACAATGAGCAGTTCTTC	CASSPNRQGFYNEQFF
-	TRBJ2-5	TRBV10-3	TRBD2	16	TGTGCCATCAGTGAGCCGACTAGCGGGGGTCAAGAGACCCAGTACTTC	CAISEPTSGGQETQYF
many	TRBJ1-6	TRBV6-2/TRBV6-3	-	15	TGTGCCAGCAGTTTCGAGACCCCCATGGGTTCACCCCTCCACTTT	CASSFETPMGSPLHF
-	TRBJ1-1	TRBV5-1	-	13	TGCGCCAGCAGCTGGGTGGGGGACACTGAAGCTTTCTTT	CASSWVGDTEAFF
many	TRBJ1-5	TRBV12-3/TRBV12-4	-	18	TGTGCCAGCAGTTTTGACAGAGGGCCGGTCGCTAGCAATCAGCCCCAGCATTTT	CASSFDRGPVASNQPQHF
few	TRBJ2-1	TRBV25-1	-	14	TGTGCCAGCAGTGTGCAGGGCGGTCACAATGAGCAGTTCTTC	CASSVQGGHNEQFF
many	TRBJ2-7	TRBV12-3/TRBV12-4	-	16	TGTGCCAGCAGTTTAGCTGGGCAGGGGAATTTCTACGAGCAGTACTTC	CASSLAGQGNFYEQYF
many	TRBJ1-4	TRBV4-3	-	14	TGCGCCAGCAAGTCACGCACAGATAGTGAAAAACTGTTTTTT	CASKSRTDSEKLFF